These T cell receptor beta chains were read from a single sample in a study of glioma-infiltrating T cells after dendritic cell vaccination. Only in-frame clones appear in the TCRdb table, and some are missing; sequencing was by immunoSEQ multiplex PCR. Altogether 70,000 to 100,000 clones are present, 80% to 85% being singletons, with the ten largest covering less than 7.5%. Source: blood, taken after dendritic cell vaccination. These receptors all stem from a human donor with glioblastoma. The CDR3 runs from the conserved cysteine through the conserved F or W. A D gene is named only where the DNA matches it firmly. Where a row states a size, it is once, few, many or the class of an expanded clone; other rows omit it.

d_gene	abundance	v_gene	j_gene	CDR3nt	CDR3aa
-	-	TRBV4-2	TRBJ2-6	TGTGCCAGCAGCCATATTGCGGGTGACTCTGGGGCCAACGTCCTGACTTTC	CASSHIAGDSGANVLTF
-	-	TRBV27	TRBJ2-3	TGTGCCACCCATCTCCGGGGCACAGATACGCAGTATTTT	CATHLRGTDTQYF
-	-	TRBV5-8	TRBJ2-3	TGTGCCAGCATGGAGGAGACGGGCGGACCTAGCACAGATACGCAGTATTTT	CASMEETGGPSTDTQYF
-	-	TRBV6-5	TRBJ1-2	TGTGCCAGCAGTTACTCGAGCGGGCACGGCTACACCTTC	CASSYSSGHGYTF
-	-	TRBV19	TRBJ1-1	TGTGCCAGTGGGCCTCCGGGACAGAACACTGAAGCTTTCTTT	CASGPPGQNTEAFF
TRBD1	-	TRBV5-1	TRBJ1-2	TGCGCCAGCAGCTTGATGGGACAGAGCAACTATGGCTACACCTTC	CASSLMGQSNYGYTF
TRBD2	-	TRBV4-1	TRBJ2-1	TGCGCCAGCAGCCAAGAAGGGTCGGCTAGCGGAGACAATGAGCAGTTCTTC	CASSQEGSASGDNEQFF
-	once	TRBV14	TRBJ1-3	TGTGCCAGCAGCCAAGACCCCCCAGGGGCGATCGGAAACACCATATATTTT	CASSQDPPGAIGNTIYF
TRBD1	-	TRBV30	TRBJ1-1	TGTGCCTGGAGTGGTGGGGTACAGGGGTTCACTGAAGCTTTCTTT	CAWSGGVQGFTEAFF
-	-	TRBV4-2	TRBJ1-4	TGTGCCAGCAGCCCGGGACTAATGCGGGAAAAACTGTTTTTT	CASSPGLMREKLFF
-	-	TRBV6-6	TRBJ2-5	TGTGCCAGCACCCCCCCGGGGTCGCGGGAGACCCAGTACTTC	CASTPPGSRETQYF
-	few	TRBV4-3	TRBJ1-2	TGCGCCAGCAGCCAAGATACCCAGTCTAACTATGGCTACACCTTC	CASSQDTQSNYGYTF
TRBD1	-	TRBV30	TRBJ1-3	TGTGCCTGGAGAGGGGGGACAGGCCTCTCTGGAAACACCATATATTTT	CAWRGGTGLSGNTIYF
-	-	TRBV19	TRBJ1-5	TGTGCCACCATGAGGGATCCCAATCAGCCCCAGCATTTT	CATMRDPNQPQHF
TRBD1	-	TRBV7-9	TRBJ1-6	TGTGCCAGCAGGGGACAGGGAGGTAATTCACCCCTCCACTTT	CASRGQGGNSPLHF
-	-	TRBV7-2	TRBJ1-3	TGTGCCAGCAGCTTAGGCAGGGGAAACACCATATATTTT	CASSLGRGNTIYF
TRBD1	-	TRBV7-6	TRBJ2-1	TGTGCCAGCAGTTTAGGTAGTGGACAGGGTTATGTTGAGCAGTTCTTC	CASSLGSGQGYVEQFF
-	-	TRBV10-3	TRBJ2-5	TGTGCCATCAGTTTTACGGGACAACTCGAAGAGACCCAGTACTTC	CAISFTGQLEETQYF
-	-	TRBV2	TRBJ1-1	TGTGCCAGCAGGTTTCAGGGCAACACTGAAGCTTTCTTT	CASRFQGNTEAFF
TRBD1	-	TRBV19	TRBJ1-6	TGTGCCAGTAGTACCTCCTCCGGGACAGGCGGCTCACCCCTCCACTTT	CASSTSSGTGGSPLHF
-	-	TRBV6-5	TRBJ2-1	TGTGCCAGCAGTTCATCGACTGGTCTCTCCAATGAGCAGTTCTTC	CASSSSTGLSNEQFF
-	-	TRBV10-3	TRBJ2-2	TGTGCCATCAGTGAGTTCCGCGGACTGAACACCGGGGAGCTGTTTTTT	CAISEFRGLNTGELFF
-	-	TRBV18	TRBJ2-7	TGTGCCAGCTCACCATCCTGGGCTGCCTACGAGCAGTACTTC	CASSPSWAAYEQYF
TRBD1	-	TRBV13	TRBJ1-3	TGTGCCAGCAGCATTGACAGGGGCTCTGGAAACACCATATATTTT	CASSIDRGSGNTIYF
TRBD2	-	TRBV2	TRBJ2-5	TGTGCCAGCACCCCGGGGGGGGAAGAGACCCAGTACTTC	CASTPGGEETQYF
TRBD1	-	TRBV4-2	TRBJ1-1	TGTGCCAGCAGCCAAGGGGACAGGCCCACTGAAGCTTTCTTT	CASSQGDRPTEAFF
-	few	TRBV5-8	TRBJ1-3	TGTGCCAGCAACTCTGACTCTGGAAACACCATATATTTT	CASNSDSGNTIYF
-	-	TRBV11-2	TRBJ2-7	TGTGCCAGCAGCATGCAGGGTCCCCCCTACGAGCAGTACTTC	CASSMQGPPYEQYF
TRBD1	-	TRBV7-6	TRBJ1-1	TGTGCCAGCAGCTCAAGGGACAGGGGGGGTGAAGCTTTCTTT	CASSSRDRGGEAFF
TRBD1	-	TRBV9	TRBJ1-2	TGTGCCAGCAGCGTAGACGGGTGGACAGGGGGACGAGGCTACACCTTC	CASSVDGWTGGRGYTF
TRBD2	-	TRBV6-1	TRBJ2-5	TGTGCCAGTGAGGCCCCCGGGGGCGGGGGGGCCCAGTACTTC	CASEAPGGGGAQYF
TRBD1	-	TRBV19	TRBJ1-6	TGTGCCAGTAGTATCTGGACAGGCGATTATAATTCACCCCTCCACTTT	CASSIWTGDYNSPLHF
TRBD1	-	TRBV6-1	TRBJ2-5	TGTGCCAGTACGATTGACAGGGGGCGAGAGACCCAGTACTTC	CASTIDRGRETQYF
-	-	TRBV6-5	TRBJ1-2	TGTGCCAGCAGCGCTACGGGGGGATTTGGCTATGGCTACACCTTC	CASSATGGFGYGYTF
TRBD1	once	TRBV7-8	TRBJ1-6	TGTGCCAGCACACCACAGGGGAGGAATTCACCCCTCCACTTT	CASTPQGRNSPLHF
-	-	TRBV7-3	TRBJ1-1	TGTGCCAGCAGCTTAGGGCAGAACACTGAAGCTTTCTTT	CASSLGQNTEAFF
-	-	TRBV6-5	TRBJ2-1	TGTGCCAGCAGTATCCGGGCTTCTGAGGGAAATGAGCAGTTCTTC	CASSIRASEGNEQFF
TRBD1	-	TRBV2	TRBJ2-4	TGTGCCAGCAGTGAGGGGGACAGGGTAGCCAAAAACATTCAGTACTTC	CASSEGDRVAKNIQYF
-	-	TRBV5-4	TRBJ1-2	TGTGCCAGCAGCCCACGAGACAGCAATAACTATGGCTACACCTTC	CASSPRDSNNYGYTF
-	-	TRBV5-4	TRBJ2-2	TGTGCCAGCAGCCCGGGACAAAGGAACACCGGGGAGCTGTTTTTT	CASSPGQRNTGELFF
-	-	TRBV6-1	TRBJ2-5	TGTGCCAGCAGTGAAATATTCCAAGAGACCCAGTACTTC	CASSEIFQETQYF
-	-	TRBV5-1	TRBJ2-3	TGCGCCAGCAGCTTGGGTAGCGTGGGCACGCAGTATTTT	CASSLGSVGTQYF
TRBD2	-	TRBV7-9	TRBJ2-7	TGTGCCAGCAGCTCTCCGGGACTAGCGGGCTACGAGCAGTACTTC	CASSSPGLAGYEQYF
-	-	TRBV2	TRBJ2-7	TGTGCCAGCAGTGATGCGGATATCTCCTACGAGCAGTACTTC	CASSDADISYEQYF
TRBD2	-	TRBV7-2	TRBJ2-2	TGTGCCAGCCGGTCGGGGGGAAGGCCCGGGGAGCTGTTTTTT	CASRSGGRPGELFF
-	-	TRBV19	TRBJ1-5	TGTGCCAGTAGTGCGCAAGGGGGGGCCAATCAGCCCCAGCATTTT	CASSAQGGANQPQHF
-	-	TRBV6-1	TRBJ1-5	TGTGCCAGCAGTGAATCGGTGAATCAGCCCCAGCATTTT	CASSESVNQPQHF
TRBD1	-	TRBV30	TRBJ1-1	TGTGCCTGGAGTGTCGGACAGGCGAACACTGAAGCTTTCTTT	CAWSVGQANTEAFF
-	-	TRBV19	TRBJ2-7	TGTGCCAGTAGTATGTCGGGACATGGTTCCTACGAGCAGTACTTC	CASSMSGHGSYEQYF
-	-	TRBV4-2	TRBJ1-6	TGTGCCACCGGGCAGCGGAATTCACCCCTCCACTTT	CATGQRNSPLHF
-	-	TRBV4-2	TRBJ1-1	TGTGCCAGCAGCCAAGATCTACAGGGGAACACTGAAGCTTTCTTT	CASSQDLQGNTEAFF
-	-	TRBV7-2	TRBJ1-1	TGTGCCAGCAGTTTTGACAGTAACACTGAAGCTTTCTTT	CASSFDSNTEAFF
TRBD1	-	TRBV5-3	TRBJ1-4	TGTGCCAGAAGCTTGTCCGACAGGGGGGAAAAACTGTTTTTT	CARSLSDRGEKLFF
TRBD2	-	TRBV5-1	TRBJ2-3	TGCGCCAGCAGCCGAATAGCGGGAGGCACAGATACGCAGTATTTT	CASSRIAGGTDTQYF
-	-	TRBV30	TRBJ1-5	TGTGCCTGGAGTGGGGCGGCGGGGGCCGATAATCAGCCCCAGCATTTT	CAWSGAAGADNQPQHF
TRBD1	-	TRBV4-1	TRBJ1-4	TGCGCCAGCAGCCAGGAACAGGGGGTAAATGAAAAACTGTTTTTT	CASSQEQGVNEKLFF
TRBD2	-	TRBV5-8	TRBJ2-3	TGTGCCAGCAGCTCAAAGCGGGGGCAGCCAGATACGCAGTATTTT	CASSSKRGQPDTQYF